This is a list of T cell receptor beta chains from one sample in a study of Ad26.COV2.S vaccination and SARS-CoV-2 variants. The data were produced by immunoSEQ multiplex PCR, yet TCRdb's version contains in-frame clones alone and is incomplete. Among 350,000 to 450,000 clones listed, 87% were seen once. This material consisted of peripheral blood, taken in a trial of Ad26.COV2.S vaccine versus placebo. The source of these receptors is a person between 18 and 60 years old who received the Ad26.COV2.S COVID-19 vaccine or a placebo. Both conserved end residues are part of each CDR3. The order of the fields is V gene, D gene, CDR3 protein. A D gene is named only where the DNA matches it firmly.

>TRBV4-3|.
CASSQEPGALSSYNEQFF
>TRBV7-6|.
CASSRTPAPEAFF
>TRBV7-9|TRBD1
CASSPPTGATSYEQYF
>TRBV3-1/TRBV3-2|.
CASSQGDSFSNQPQHF
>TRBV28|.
CASSLLGGSLSSGNTIYF
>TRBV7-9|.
CASSPTAGTHNNEQFF
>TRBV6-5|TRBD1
CASSYETGADYGYTF
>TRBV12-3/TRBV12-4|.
CASSLGYEQYF
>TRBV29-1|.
CSVGPGGTEAFF
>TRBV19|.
CASSGFYNEQFF
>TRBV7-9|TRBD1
CASSFRQGDANYGYTF
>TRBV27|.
CASSLSNGFDSPLHF
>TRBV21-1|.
CARIPETQYF
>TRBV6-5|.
CASTNTGYTEAFF
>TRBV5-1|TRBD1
CASSSDGRGPSNTEAFF
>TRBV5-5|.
CASSFLIDVNTGELFF
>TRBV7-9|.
CASSYDSNQPQHF
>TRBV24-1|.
CATAGTGNLDTQYF
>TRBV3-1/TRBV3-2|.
CASSQLNTGELFF
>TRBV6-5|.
CASSYGGTDSYEQYF
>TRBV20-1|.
CSASPRVSYNEQFF
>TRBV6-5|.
CASSYLEGPTDTQYF
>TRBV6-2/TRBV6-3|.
CASSDPPGVGNTF
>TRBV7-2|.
CASSNSALATGELFF
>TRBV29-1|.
CSVEVGDNYGYTF
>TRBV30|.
CAAGGRGGNGELFF
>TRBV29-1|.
CSVELTLTYEQYF
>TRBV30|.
CAWVRQARRLNTEAFF
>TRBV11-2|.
CASSPGVSTGELFF
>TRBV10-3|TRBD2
CAISESTSNTGELFF
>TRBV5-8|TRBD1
CASSHRGMNTEAFF
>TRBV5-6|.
CASSSRQKVIEAFF
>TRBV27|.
CASSPGGWASQPQHF
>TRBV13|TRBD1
CASSLSRQGARYGYTF
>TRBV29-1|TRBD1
CSVETGGLGTEAFF
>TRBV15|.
CATSTSQTSPETQYF
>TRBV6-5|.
CASSPGRTYEQYF
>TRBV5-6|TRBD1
CASSLTYITGVGAEAFF
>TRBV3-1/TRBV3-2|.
CASSQDSPFGEQFF
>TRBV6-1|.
CASSSLGPLTDTQYF